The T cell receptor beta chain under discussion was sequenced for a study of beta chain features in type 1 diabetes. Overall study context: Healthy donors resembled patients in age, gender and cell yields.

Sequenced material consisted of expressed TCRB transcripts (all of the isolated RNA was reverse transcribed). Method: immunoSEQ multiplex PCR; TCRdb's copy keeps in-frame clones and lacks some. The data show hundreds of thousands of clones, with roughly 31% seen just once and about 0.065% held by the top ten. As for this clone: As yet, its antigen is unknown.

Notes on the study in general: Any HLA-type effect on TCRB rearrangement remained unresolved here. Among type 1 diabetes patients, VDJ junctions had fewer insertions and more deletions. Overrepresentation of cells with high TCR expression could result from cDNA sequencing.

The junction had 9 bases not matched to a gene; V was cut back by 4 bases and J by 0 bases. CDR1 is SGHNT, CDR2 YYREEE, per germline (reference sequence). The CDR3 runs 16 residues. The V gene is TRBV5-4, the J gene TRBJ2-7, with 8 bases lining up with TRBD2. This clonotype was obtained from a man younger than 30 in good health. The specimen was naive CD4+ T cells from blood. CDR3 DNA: TGTGCCAGCAGCCCGGGGGGGACTTCGGGCTCCTACGAGCAGTACTTC. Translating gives CASSPGGTSGSYEQYF.